Listed here are 20 T cell receptor beta chains from one sample, sequenced in a study of T-cell memory formation after mild COVID-19. TCRdb reanalysed the 5' RACE reads using MiXCR and keeps one entry per CDR3 protein. The table records around 300,000 distinct CDR3 sequences, 15% to 20% of them present only once. Sequenced input: PBMCs or a T cell subset sorted from them (not recorded which). These receptor sequences come from a man aged 18 to 30 who had mild COVID-19 (a few samples of this study predate the infection). Cell type and time point are not known.

This clonotype was counted between two and nine times. The rearrangement links TRBV7-6 to TRBJ1-2, with 10 bases identical to TRBD1. Trimming took 4 bases from V and 4 from J; bases not matched to a gene: 3. This CDR3 region has 14 residues. The V gene's germline CDR1 is SGHVS and CDR2 FNYEAQ. The CDR3 loop is CASSSRTGGYGYTF. As DNA, the CDR3 is TGTGCCAGCAGCTCAAGGACAGGGGGCTATGGCTACACCTTC. Variable domain in full (rest from reference TRBV7-6 and TRBJ1-2): GAGVSQSPRYKVTKRGQDVALRCDPISGHVSLYWYRQALGQGPEFLTYFNYEAQQDKSGLPNDRFSAERPEGSISTLTIQRTEQRDSAMYRCASSSRTGGYGYTFGSGTRLTVV.

In this sample, this clonotype turned up a few times. The rearrangement uses TRBV20-1 and TRBJ1-1; D call uncertain. The CDR3 is 12 amino acids. Germline assignment: CDR1 DFQATT and CDR2 SNEGSKA (reference sequence). V lost 7 bases to trimming and J lost 1 base, with 10 bases between them. CDR3 loop: CSGTTRNTEAFF. CDR3 DNA: TGCAGTGGCACTACACGGAACACTGAAGCTTTCTTT.

This clonotype came up a few times. The rearrangement joins TRBV28 to TRBJ1-2; 7 bases are a match to TRBD1. V shed 5 bases and J 7 bases; nucleotides not matched to a gene: 13. In germline, CDR1 is MDHEN, CDR2 SYDVKM. The CDR3 contains 15 residues. The CDR3: CASSDPGTVVAGYTF. The CDR3 DNA sequence: TGTGCCAGCAGTGATCCCGGGACAGTGGTAGCTGGCTACACCTTC.

The genes are TRBV6-2 or TRBV6-3 and TRBJ2-6, with a tentative D call TRBD1 (5 bases). In germline, CDR1 is MNHEY, CDR2 SVGEGT. V lost 11 bases, J lost 1 base, and 15 bases lay in between. The CDR3 sequence is 15 residues long. CDR3 residues: CAARTGYSGANVLTF. The CDR3 DNA is TGTGCCGCCAGAACAGGTTATTCTGGGGCCAACGTCCTGACTTTC.

The V and J genes are TRBV19 and TRBJ2-2; D is unclear. V was shortened by 4 bases and J by 7 bases, with 19 bases between the two germline ends. The CDR3 loop spans 16 amino acids. The germline V gene has CDR1 LNHDA and CDR2 SQIVND (reference sequence). The CDR3 nucleotides are TGTGCCAGTAGTACCAGAAACCTTAAGATGCACGGGGAGCTGTTTTTT. This sequence encodes CASSTRNLKMHGELFF.

The CDR3 region is CASSRLEESGYTF. CDR3 DNA: TGTGCCAGCAGCCGGCTCGAGGAGAGCGGCTACACCTTC. The V gene is TRBV3-1, the J gene TRBJ1-2, with D uncertain. V lost 4 bases and J 8 bases, leaving 14 bases between the germline ends. Germline lookup yields CDR1 LGHDT and CDR2 YNNKEL (reference sequence). The CDR3 consists of 13 residues.

This CDR3 reads CASSQGLADTEYEQYF. CDR3 coding DNA: TGTGCCAGCAGCCAGGGACTAGCGGATACAGAGTACGAGCAGTACTTC. The chain employs TRBV3-1 and TRBJ2-7, with 11 bases lining up with TRBD2. This CDR3 is 16 amino acids long. Germline-derived CDR1 and CDR2 are LGHDT and YNNKEL (reference sequence). V dropped 3 bases and J dropped 4; count of bases not matched to a gene: 8.

This clonotype occurred a few times. The CDR3 loop reads CASSRGQGYSPLHF. CDR3 nucleotides: TGTGCCAGCAGCCGGGGACAGGGCTATTCACCCCTCCACTTT. The chain couples TRBV7-2 to TRBJ1-6, with TRBD1 identical over 9 bases. The CDR3 is 14 residues long. V lost 5 bases, J lost 8 bases, and 4 bases stayed unmatched. Per the germline V gene, CDR1 is SGHTA and CDR2 is FQGNSA.

This chain connects TRBV20-1 to TRBJ1-6; D remains unclear. The CDR3 runs 12 residues. V lost 1 base and J lost 7, with 5 bases in between. Germline values: CDR1 DFQATT, CDR2 SNEGSKA (reference sequence). This chain's CDR3 is CSARGQNSPLHF. CDR3 DNA sequence: TGCAGTGCTAGAGGCCAGAATTCACCCCTCCACTTT.

The chain joins TRBV11-2 to TRBJ2-6; D is perhaps TRBD1 or TRBD2 (5 bases each). V lost 4 bases and J 0 bases, leaving 13 bases between the germline ends. CDR3 length equals 17 residues. Germline lookup yields CDR1 SGHAT and CDR2 FQNNGV. Here the CDR3 reads CASSYGGILSGANVLTF. The CDR3 bases are TGTGCCAGCAGCTATGGGGGTATCCTCTCTGGGGCCAACGTCCTGACTTTC.

This clonotype has just a few counts. This chain connects TRBV5-1 to TRBJ1-1, with a tentative D call TRBD1 (5 bases). The V end lost 5 bases, the J end lost 1 base, and 15 bases lay between the germline ends. CDR1 is SGHRS and CDR2 is YFSETQ in the germline V gene. The CDR3 totals 15 residues. The CDR3 DNA reads TGCGCCAGCAGACCCACAGACGGACAGAACACTGAAGCTTTCTTT. Protein product: CASRPTDGQNTEAFF.

This clonotype has only a few counts. The genes are TRBV11-1 and TRBJ2-7; D ambiguous. Germline CDR1 and CDR2: SGHAT and FQDESV (reference sequence). The ends were cut back, 5 bases at V and 0 bases at J, with 8 bases in the middle. This CDR3 is built from 13 residues. CDR3 in amino acids: CASSRDVSYEQYV. The CDR3 DNA reads as TGTGCCAGCAGCCGTGACGTCTCCTACGAGCAGTACGTC.

The chain recombines TRBV5-4 with TRBJ2-7; a weak D match, TRBD2 (6 bases). The CDR3 extends over 13 amino acids. The ends were cut back, 0 bases at V and 6 bases at J, with 10 bases in the middle. Germline values: CDR1 SGHNT, CDR2 YYREEE (reference sequence). CDR3 coding DNA: TGTGCCAGCAGCTTGGTAGCGGATGGCGAGCAGTACTTC. Residues: CASSLVADGEQYF.

CDR3 protein: CATSREQGGRQETQYF. The CDR3 DNA follows: TGTGCCACCAGCAGGGAACAGGGGGGGCGTCAAGAGACCCAGTACTTC. The chain combines TRBV15 with TRBJ2-5; possible D gene TRBD1, 8 bases. In germline, CDR1 is LNHNV, CDR2 YYDKDF (reference sequence). This CDR3 is built from 16 residues. V lost 3 bases and J lost 2, with 16 bases in between.

This chain connects TRBV4-2 to TRBJ1-1, with D perhaps matching TRBD1 (6 bases). From germline, CDR1 is LGHNA and CDR2 YNFKEQ. V was cut by 4 bases and J by 3 bases, with 21 bases left in between. This CDR3 comprises 17 residues. The CDR3 DNA reads as TGTGCCAGCAGCCGGGGGGTGCTGACAGGCTCGTACACTGAAGCTTTCTTT. This encodes CASSRGVLTGSYTEAFF.

V usage is TRBV20-1 and J usage is TRBJ2-5; TRBD2 agrees at 8 bases. J lost 4 bases, V lost 8 bases, and 9 bases had no gene match. CDR1 is DFQATT, CDR2 SNEGSKA, per germline (reference sequence). The CDR3 is 13 residues long. This CDR3 is CSRIGGAGETQYF. The CDR3 bases are TGCAGTCGAATCGGGGGGGCCGGAGAGACCCAGTACTTC.

The V and J genes are TRBV27 and TRBJ2-3; D is perhaps TRBD1 (6 bases). The germline gives CDR1 MNHEY, CDR2 SMNVEV (reference sequence). V gave up 7 bases and J gave up 6 bases, with 17 bases separating them. This CDR3 spans 14 amino acids. CDR3 loop: CASTKAQGYDTQYF. In DNA, the CDR3 is TGTGCCAGCACCAAAGCCCAGGGGTACGATACGCAGTATTTT.

This chain links TRBV6-5 with TRBJ1-1; possibly TRBD1 for D (5 bases). The CDR3 is made up of 13 amino acids. V lost 6 bases to trimming and J lost 5 bases, with 13 bases between them. CDR1 and CDR2 (germline): MNHEY, SVGAGI. DNA of the CDR3: TGTGCCAGCAGACACCGGGACTTGACTGAAGCTTTCTTT. Translated: CASRHRDLTEAFF.

This clonotype was counted only a few times. The chain links TRBV12-3 or TRBV12-4 to TRBJ1-4, with 7 bases lining up with TRBD1. The CDR3 runs 13 residues. The V segment lost 7 bases and the J segment 8 bases; nucleotides outside the gene matches: 7. The CDR3 loop reads CASNNRGGEKLFF. The CDR3, as DNA: TGTGCCAGCAATAACAGGGGAGGCGAAAAACTGTTTTTT.

This clonotype has only a few counts. The rearrangement links TRBV5-1 to TRBJ1-6; D gene unclear. V was trimmed by 0 bases and J by 7 bases, leaving 14 bases between them. Germline V lookup: CDR1 SGHRS, CDR2 YFSETQ. This CDR3 contains 16 residues. CDR3 residues: CASSLAERVINSPLHF. CDR3 in DNA: TGCGCCAGCAGCTTGGCGGAACGGGTGATCAATTCACCCCTCCACTTT.